This T cell receptor beta chain was captured by sequencing in a study of blood T cell repertoires in COVID-19. In germline, CDR1 is MDHEN, CDR2 SYDVKM. The ends were cut back, 6 bases at V and 5 bases at J, with 11 bases in the middle. CDR3 length: 13 residues. Only in-frame clones appear in the TCRdb table, and some are missing; sequencing was by immunoSEQ multiplex PCR. The sample has under 45,000 clones; 78% are singletons. The V call is TRBV28, the J call TRBJ2-1; no firm D call. This TCR was recovered from a man aged 60 to 75 with acute or convalescent COVID-19. The sequenced sample consisted of peripheral blood. The CDR3 DNA reads as TGTGCCAGCAGCCCAAATACTGACAATGAGCAGTTCTTC. Protein sequence: CASSPNTDNEQFF.